The 23 T cell receptor beta chains below come from one sample, sequenced in a study of blood T cell repertoires in COVID-19 (dated by TCRdb to between 2020 and 2021). To prepare the library, the immunoSEQ multiplex PCR assay was applied. TCRdb mirrors the immuneACCESS table, restricted to in-frame sequences. Some clones are absent from its copies; in checked studies, under half trace to an unresolved V gene, and the reason for the others is unknown. The sample table shows approximately 180,000 clones, and roughly 76% are seen once. 9.5% to 15% of the sample is held by the ten biggest clonotypes. The sample consisted of peripheral blood. These receptors all come from a woman of 80 years or more with COVID-19, enrolled during active disease.

The chain recombines TRBV4-1 with TRBJ2-1, with a weak D call TRBD2 (6 bases). This CDR3 is 15 amino acids long. CDR1 is MGHRA, CDR2 YSYEKL, per germline. V lost 2 bases, J lost 0 bases, and 8 bases lay in between. This CDR3 reads CASSQSSGSYNEQFF. The CDR3 DNA is TGCGCCAGCAGCCAAAGTAGCGGCTCCTACAATGAGCAGTTCTTC.

The chain recombines TRBV19 with TRBJ2-5; D possibly corresponds to TRBD1 (6 bases). Between the trimmed V and J ends, which lost 6 bases and 4 bases, there was a span of 12 bases. From germline, CDR1 is LNHDA and CDR2 SQIVND (reference sequence). The CDR3 is made up of 13 amino acids. The CDR3 DNA follows: TGTGCCAGTAGCCTGGACAGTTCAGAGACCCAGTACTTC. It codes for CASSLDSSETQYF.

V is TRBV9 and J is TRBJ1-6, with D hard to call. V lost 4 bases and J lost 7, with 12 bases in between. Germline-derived CDR1 and CDR2 are SGDLS and YYNGEE. The CDR3 contains 14 residues. The CDR3 here is CASSRDGGNSPLHF. DNA for the CDR3: TGTGCCAGCAGCAGAGACGGCGGGAATTCACCCCTCCACTTT.

The gene calls are TRBV2 and TRBJ1-6; possible D gene TRBD1, 6 bases. Germline-derived CDR1 and CDR2 are SNHLY and FYNNEI. This CDR3 has 15 residues. The ends were cut back, 2 bases at V and 5 bases at J, with 10 bases in the middle. CDR3 coding DNA: TGTGCCAGCAGTGAACAGGGGACGAATAATTCACCCCTCCACTTT. Translated, it gives CASSEQGTNNSPLHF.

V gene TRBV19 combines with J gene TRBJ1-4, with TRBD1 matching over 10 bases. V was clipped by 6 bases and J by 5 bases; unmatched bases: 15. The CDR3 is 18 amino acids. CDR1 is LNHDA, CDR2 SQIVND, per germline (reference sequence). Here the CDR3 reads CASRPRDRGETSNEKLFF. CDR3 sequence (DNA): TGTGCCAGTAGGCCCCGGGACAGGGGCGAAACTTCGAATGAAAAACTGTTTTTT.

The chain links TRBV5-1 to TRBJ1-4, with 9 bases aligning to TRBD1. The J segment lost 8 bases and the V segment lost 3 bases, leaving 8 bases of the junction unmatched. The CDR3 has 15 amino acids. Germline CDR1 is SGHRS and CDR2 is YFSETQ. The CDR3 is CASSSRTGVSEKLFF. The CDR3 DNA is TGCGCCAGCAGCTCGAGGACAGGGGTGTCAGAAAAACTGTTTTTT.

V is TRBV19 and J is TRBJ2-7, with D possibly TRBD1 on 6 matching bases. This CDR3 has 13 residues. V was clipped by 4 bases and J by 2 bases, with 9 bases between them. CDR1 and CDR2 from the germline V gene are LNHDA and SQIVND (reference sequence). Here the CDR3 reads CASSKGHTYEQYF. The CDR3 DNA reads TGTGCCAGTAGTAAGGGACACACCTACGAGCAGTACTTC.

This clone has just a few counts. CDR3 protein: CSASSGTYGNTIYF. DNA of the CDR3: TGCAGTGCTAGTTCCGGGACTTACGGAAACACCATATATTTT. This chain uses TRBV20-1 with TRBJ1-3, with D possibly TRBD1 on 5 matching bases. The germline V gene encodes CDR1 DFQATT and CDR2 SNEGSKA (reference sequence). V was cut by 3 bases and J by 4 bases, with 13 bases left in between. This CDR3 has 14 amino acids.

The chain carries TRBV29-1 and TRBJ2-3, with a weak D call TRBD1 (6 bases). There are 15 residues in the CDR3. The V gene lost 1 base and the J gene lost 4 bases, with 15 bases spanning the gap. Germline CDR1 and CDR2: SQVTM and ANQGSEA. CDR3 nucleotide sequence: TGCAGCGTTGAAGCTCAGGGGCGAAACGCAGATACGCAGTATTTT. As protein: CSVEAQGRNADTQYF.

This chain uses TRBV6-6 with TRBJ2-2; possibly TRBD2 for D (7 bases). The CDR3 extends over 15 amino acids. The germline CDR1 and CDR2 sequences are MNHNY and SVGAGI (reference sequence). The germline V and J ends were trimmed by 2 bases and 4 bases, with 11 bases remaining between them. In DNA, the CDR3 is TGTGCCAGCAGTTACGCGGGGGCTGTCACCGGGGAGCTGTTTTTT. It is translated as CASSYAGAVTGELFF.

The chain employs TRBV5-4 and TRBJ2-1; TRBD2 is a possible D gene (5 bases). This CDR3 is built from 15 residues. Germline values: CDR1 SGHNT, CDR2 YYREEE (reference sequence). Trimming removed 0 bases from V and 3 bases from J, with 10 bases in between. CDR3 nucleotide sequence: TGTGCCAGCAGCTTGGCGGAGGTCAGCTACAATGAGCAGTTCTTC. Its translation is CASSLAEVSYNEQFF.

The rearrangement uses TRBV7-9 and TRBJ1-3, with D unclear. The V end was cut by 1 base, the J end by 0 bases, with 13 bases between. Germline V lookup: CDR1 SEHNR, CDR2 FQNEAQ (reference sequence). The CDR3 sequence is 17 residues long. CDR3 in DNA: TGTGCCAGCAGCTTAGGTATGGGCTCACTCTCTGGAAACACCATATATTTT. The encoded protein is CASSLGMGSLSGNTIYF.

This clone is a singleton in its sample. The chain has TRBV4-2 and TRBJ1-4; tentative D call: TRBD1 (5 bases). V lost 2 bases, J lost 7 bases, and 8 bases lay in between. Germline values: CDR1 LGHNA, CDR2 YNFKEQ. The length of the CDR3 is 13 residues. The CDR3 bases are TGTGCCAGCAGCCAAAAGCAGGGTGAAAAACTGTTTTTT. Translation gives CASSQKQGEKLFF.

V gene TRBV7-6 combines with J gene TRBJ1-5, with D possibly being TRBD1 (5 bases). The CDR3 is 15 residues long. V was shortened by 1 base and J by 3 bases, with 10 bases between the two germline ends. Germline V CDR1 and CDR2: SGHVS, FNYEAQ. Written as DNA, the CDR3 is TGTGCCAGCAGCTTAGGCTATGGGGCCAATCAGCCCCAGCATTTT. It translates to CASSLGYGANQPQHF.

The chain links TRBV6-5 to TRBJ2-7, with unresolved D. The CDR3 runs to 13 residues. Germline-derived CDR1 and CDR2 are MNHEY and SVGAGI. Trimming pared 2 bases from V and 6 bases from J, leaving 11 bases between. The CDR3 DNA reads TGTGCCAGCAGTTACCAGACATCCCTCGAGCAGTACTTC. Encoded protein: CASSYQTSLEQYF.

This chain connects TRBV24-1 to TRBJ1-3; D may be TRBD1 (6 bases). This CDR3 has 16 amino acids. Germline CDR1 is KGHDR and CDR2 is SFDVKD. The V end was cut by 4 bases, the J end by 1 base, with 13 bases between. CDR3 nucleotides: TGTGCCACCAGTGAGGGACACCTTGGGTCTGGAAACACCATATATTTT. Amino acid sequence: CATSEGHLGSGNTIYF.

The gene calls are TRBV19 and TRBJ2-7, with D possibly matching TRBD1 (6 bases). CDR3 size: 17 residues. V was shortened by 0 bases and J by 2 bases, with 17 bases between the two germline ends. The germline V gene has CDR1 LNHDA and CDR2 SQIVND (reference sequence). CDR3 in amino acids: CASSIDLTGRVPYEQYF. DNA for the CDR3: TGTGCCAGTAGTATAGATCTGACAGGCCGAGTCCCCTACGAGCAGTACTTC.

A single count supports this clone. The V call is TRBV9, the J call TRBJ2-1, with D perhaps matching TRBD1 (7 bases). The CDR3 has 14 amino acids. Between the trimmed V and J ends, which lost 4 bases and 12 bases, there was a span of 20 bases. Germline V gene sequence: CDR1 SGDLS, CDR2 YYNGEE. The CDR3, as DNA: TGTGCCAGCAGCCGGGACTTTTCACCAGGGGGGCAGTTCTTC. Its protein is CASSRDFSPGGQFF.

V is TRBV10-3 and J is TRBJ2-6; 7 positions match TRBD1. V was pared by 2 bases and J by 0 bases, with 4 bases of the junction left unmatched. The CDR3 is 17 residues long. Germline values: CDR1 ENHRY, CDR2 SYGVKD. The CDR3 nucleotides read TGTGCCATCAGTGAGCCCGGGACAGACTCTGGGGCCAACGTCCTGACTTTC. This encodes CAISEPGTDSGANVLTF.

The rearrangement joins TRBV7-9 to TRBJ1-5; no definite D call. The V gene lost 4 bases and the J gene lost 2 bases, with 18 bases spanning the gap. The germline gives CDR1 SEHNR, CDR2 FQNEAQ (reference sequence). This CDR3 has 17 residues. CDR3 amino acids: CASSSTGEAFGNQPQHF. The CDR3 coding sequence is TGTGCCAGCAGCTCAACCGGGGAAGCTTTTGGCAATCAGCCCCAGCATTTT.

This sequence joins TRBV5-5 and TRBJ2-7, with 11 bases that match TRBD2. In germline, CDR1 is SGHKS, CDR2 YYEKEE (reference sequence). The CDR3 sequence is 16 residues long. Germline trimming cut 1 base from V and 4 bases from J; bases unmatched to any gene: 7. CDR3 in amino acids: CASSLTPGLAAYEQYF. CDR3 DNA sequence: TGTGCCAGCAGCTTGACTCCGGGACTAGCGGCGTACGAGCAGTACTTC.

This clone was detected only a few times. The CDR3 protein is CASKGYWANTEAFF. CDR3 coding DNA: TGTGCCAGTAAAGGTTACTGGGCGAACACTGAAGCTTTCTTT. The chain couples TRBV19 to TRBJ1-1; D not certain. There are 14 residues in the CDR3. The germline V gene has CDR1 LNHDA and CDR2 SQIVND (reference sequence). Trimming took off 7 bases at V and 1 base at J, with 13 bases between the two ends.

This chain joins TRBV7-2 and TRBJ2-7; possibly TRBD2 for D (6 bases). The germline V gene encodes CDR1 SGHTA and CDR2 FQGNSA. V lost 5 bases and J lost 1, with 9 bases in between. The CDR3 has 13 amino acids. As DNA, the CDR3 is TGTGCCAGCAGCCAGGCGGGATCCTACGAGCAGTACTTC. Translation: CASSQAGSYEQYF.